This is a list of T cell receptor beta chains from one sample in a study of T cells in Graves' hyperthyroidism and ophthalmopathy. TCRdb fed the multiplex PCR reads into MiXCR, producing one record per CDR3 protein. The top ten clones hold around 50% of a sample with approximately 210,000 distinct CDR3 sequences, approximately 17% of them seen once. The sample consisted of blood. The receptors stem from a man aged 50-60 years with Graves' hyperthyroidism. Each CDR3 is given with its conserved first and last residue. The D gene is left open where the match is weak. Clone size is not always given. Where it is, it says once, few, many or a class for expanded clones.

d_call	v_call	clone_size	j_call	cdr3_nt	cdr3_aa
TRBD2	TRBV12-3/TRBV12-4	many	TRBJ2-7	TGTGCCAGCAGTTTTGGGGGCGGGAGGGCGTACGAGCAGTACTTC	CASSFGGGRAYEQYF
NA	TRBV30	many	TRBJ1-1	TGTGCCTGGACCCCAGGGCAGGGGAGCACTGAAGCTTTCTTT	CAWTPGQGSTEAFF
TRBD1	TRBV7-8	many	TRBJ1-1	TGTGCCAGCAGCTCAGACAGGGGGAGTACTGAAGCTTTCTTT	CASSSDRGSTEAFF
NA	TRBV28	many	TRBJ1-2	TGTGCCAGCAGCATATTAGACAGGCGATGGGGCTACACCTTC	CASSILDRRWGYTF
NA	TRBV28	NA	TRBJ2-7	TGTGCCTGCAGTTTGGGCGGCCGAGACGAGCAGTACTTC	CACSLGGRDEQYF
TRBD1	TRBV13	NA	TRBJ2-7	TGTGCCAGCAGCACCCGGACAGGGGGGATGTACGAGCAGTACTTC	CASSTRTGGMYEQYF
TRBD1	TRBV6-1	many	TRBJ2-7	TGTGCCAGCAGTGCGCCGGGACAGAGTTACGAGCAGTACTTC	CASSAPGQSYEQYF
TRBD1	TRBV2	many	TRBJ2-3	TGTGCCAGCGAATGGTTCAGGGGGTCACCAGATACGCAGTATTTT	CASEWFRGSPDTQYF
NA	TRBV7-2	many	TRBJ2-7	TGTGCCAGCAGCTTAGCTGCCGGTGGCGGGATAAACGAGCAGTACTTC	CASSLAAGGGINEQYF
TRBD1	TRBV7-9	few	TRBJ2-7	TGTGCCAGCAGCACCGGGACAGGGGTCACCTACGAGCAGTACTTC	CASSTGTGVTYEQYF
TRBD2	TRBV6-1	many	TRBJ2-5	TGTGCCAGCAGTAAAACAGGGCGCGAGGGACTAGCGGGAGGAGAGACCCAGTACTTC	CASSKTGREGLAGGETQYF
NA	TRBV7-6	NA	TRBJ1-1	TGTGCCAGCAGCTCGACAGTGTACACTGAAGCTTTCTTT	CASSSTVYTEAFF
NA	TRBV29-1	many	TRBJ2-2	TGCAGCGTTGAAGATCAGAATAGCTGGACCGGGGAGCTGTTTTTT	CSVEDQNSWTGELFF
NA	TRBV20-1	NA	TRBJ2-7	TGCAGTGCTAGAGGACAGTTCTACGAGCAGTACTTC	CSARGQFYEQYF
TRBD2	TRBV5-1	many	TRBJ2-3	TGCGCCAGCAGACGCGGACTAGCGGGGAGCTTCACAGATACGCAGTATTTT	CASRRGLAGSFTDTQYF
TRBD1	TRBV19	NA	TRBJ2-7	TGTGCCAGTAGCAAAGGGGGACGCCGGGACAGGAGTCTTCACGAGCAGTACTTC	CASSKGGRRDRSLHEQYF
NA	TRBV18	many	TRBJ2-1	TGTGCCACCAACCCGGACAGATACAATGAGCAGTTCTTC	CATNPDRYNEQFF
NA	TRBV10-3	few	TRBJ1-2	TGTGCCATCAGTGAGACCACCGGGAGTGGCTACACCTTC	CAISETTGSGYTF
NA	TRBV4-1	NA	TRBJ1-5	TGCGCCAGCAGCCAAGGGGTCCTATCCAATCAGCCCCAGCATTTT	CASSQGVLSNQPQHF
TRBD2	TRBV2	many	TRBJ2-3	TGTGCCAGCAGACTAGCGGGAGGCACAGATACGCAGTATTTT	CASRLAGGTDTQYF
NA	TRBV24-1	few	TRBJ2-7	TGTGCCACCACTCGGGACTCCTCCTACGAGCAGTACTTC	CATTRDSSYEQYF
TRBD1	TRBV5-4	many	TRBJ1-1	TGTGCCAGCAGCGTAAACAGGGGAGAAACTGAAGCTTTCTTT	CASSVNRGETEAFF
TRBD1	TRBV6-2/TRBV6-3	few	TRBJ2-5	TGTGCCAGCAGCGGACAGGGGGGTGCGGGAGAGACCCAGTACTTC	CASSGQGGAGETQYF
NA	TRBV20-1	NA	TRBJ1-2	TGCAGTGCTAGAAACAGAAACTATGGCTACACCTTC	CSARNRNYGYTF
TRBD1	TRBV28	NA	TRBJ2-2	TGTGCCAGCAGTTTCGGACAGGGGGTACACACCGGGGAGCTGTTTTTT	CASSFGQGVHTGELFF
NA	TRBV20-1	many	TRBJ2-3	TGCAGTGCTAGAGATCCCGGCGCAGATACGCAGTATTTT	CSARDPGADTQYF
NA	TRBV18	NA	TRBJ1-4	TGTGCCAGCTCCCGAGATCCATCAGTGTATGAAAAACTGTTTTTT	CASSRDPSVYEKLFF
NA	TRBV28	many	TRBJ1-2	TGTGCCAGCAGCCGGACAGACATCTATGGCTACACCTTC	CASSRTDIYGYTF
NA	TRBV3-1	NA	TRBJ1-2	TGTGCCAGCAGCAAAGGGATTTCCAGTGGGGACTATGGCTACACCTTC	CASSKGISSGDYGYTF
NA	TRBV5-6	few	TRBJ1-5	TGTGCCAGCAGCTTGAAAGCAGGGGATAGAGCTCAGCCCCAGCATTTT	CASSLKAGDRAQPQHF
NA	TRBV7-9	NA	TRBJ1-3	TGTGCCAGCAGTTATTCGATTGGAAACACCATATATTTT	CASSYSIGNTIYF
TRBD1	TRBV27	many	TRBJ2-3	TGTGCCAGCACCCCCCAAGGGGGCGTGGGAGATACGCAGTATTTT	CASTPQGGVGDTQYF
TRBD1	TRBV30	NA	TRBJ1-1	TGTGCCTGGAGTGCCCACCTGGGACAGGACACTGAAGCTTTCTTC	CAWSAHLGQDTEAFF
NA	TRBV15	NA	TRBJ2-6	TGTGCCACCAGCAGAGAAGTAGGGCCCGGGGCCAACGTCCTGACTTTC	CATSREVGPGANVLTF
TRBD2	TRBV20-1	NA	TRBJ2-6	TGCAGTATGGCTAGCGGGACCTCTGGGGCCAACGTCCTGACTTTC	CSMASGTSGANVLTF
NA	TRBV6-2/TRBV6-3	many	TRBJ2-7	TGTGCCAGCAACCCCCTCGACGACTCCTCCTACGAGCAGTACTTC	CASNPLDDSSYEQYF
NA	TRBV5-1	many	TRBJ2-5	TGCGCCAGCAGCGGGGGTGCGGACTCGTACCAAGAGACCCAGTACTTC	CASSGGADSYQETQYF
TRBD2	TRBV12-3/TRBV12-4	many	TRBJ2-1	TGTGCCAGCAGTCCGGGACTAGCATTCATCGATGAGCAGTTCTTC	CASSPGLAFIDEQFF
NA	TRBV12-3/TRBV12-4	many	TRBJ1-1	TGTGCCAGCAGTCGCCAAATGAACACTGAAGCTTTCTTT	CASSRQMNTEAFF
TRBD1	TRBV5-1	NA	TRBJ1-2	TGCGCCAGCAGCTACCTCACAGGGGGCGATGGCTACACCTTC	CASSYLTGGDGYTF
TRBD1	TRBV27	few	TRBJ2-7	TGTGCCAGCAGTTTATCCTCTGGGACAGCTACGTACGAGCAGTACTTC	CASSLSSGTATYEQYF
NA	TRBV11-2	many	TRBJ1-1	TGTGCCAGCAGCTTAGATCCCTGGCAGGACACTGAAGCTTTCTTT	CASSLDPWQDTEAFF
NA	TRBV6-5	many	TRBJ2-2	TGTGCCAGCAGTTACCCGGAGACCGGGGAGCTGTTTTTT	CASSYPETGELFF
TRBD1	TRBV10-3	few	TRBJ2-3	TGTGCCTCTACCGGGACAGGGTCAACAGATACGCAGTATTTT	CASTGTGSTDTQYF
NA	TRBV20-1	few	TRBJ2-2	TGCAGTGCTAGAGACCTAGCAGTGGTGGCCGGGGAGCTGTTTTTT	CSARDLAVVAGELFF
NA	TRBV3-1	many	TRBJ2-1	TGTGCCAGCAGTGCCCCCAATGAGCAGTTCTTC	CASSAPNEQFF
TRBD2	TRBV24-1	NA	TRBJ2-5	TGTGCCACCAGTGACCCGCGGACTAGCGGGGAGACCCAGTACTTC	CATSDPRTSGETQYF
NA	TRBV5-4	few	TRBJ2-5	TGTGCCAGCAGCCAAGGACTGGTACGGGGGGAGACCCAGTACTTC	CASSQGLVRGETQYF